This TCR beta chain appears in the sequencing data of a study of blood T cell repertoires in COVID-19. Study context: The samples span acute and convalescent COVID-19 from the United States, Italy and Spain.

CDR3 length equals 18 residues. The germline V gene has CDR1 LGHDT and CDR2 YNNKEL (reference sequence). The trim removed 0 bases at V and 7 bases at J, leaving 13 bases unmatched. In the study's own analysis: Nucleated cell number was recorded as an estimate derived from reference gene primer amplification. Produced via immunoSEQ multiplex PCR; TCRdb's table is partial and in-frame only. V, J and clone size are taken as reported in that table, and D and trimming were inferred from the DNA itself. This table has some 200,000 clones, around 81% appearing once. The sample comprised peripheral blood. This chain connects TRBV3-1 (or the pseudogene TRBV3-2) to TRBJ2-2; TRBD1 aligns across 8 bases. The clonotype was recovered from a human donor with acute or convalescent COVID-19. The donor label of this sample is uncertain. Here the CDR3 DNA reads TGTGCCAGCAGCCAAGATCTTGGACGACAGGGGAAGGTCGGGGAGCTGTTTTTT. It codes for CASSQDLGRQGKVGELFF.